This TCR beta chain appears in the sequencing data of a study of regulatory T cells in long-lasting Graves disease. As for the study in general: Those with persistent Graves' disease had received antithyroid drugs for over 5 years with positive TSH receptor antibodies. Study outcomes and limitations: Authors noted too few samples as a limitation. Favored usage of TRBV28, TRBJ1-2 and TRBJ2-5 was recorded in persistent disease.

The length of the CDR3 is 12 residues. Trimming removed 2 bases from V and 5 bases from J, with 9 bases in between. Germline V gene data show CDR1 as SQVTM and CDR2 as ANQGSEA. There are many counts of this clonotype. The antigen remains undetermined. The time point denotes: persistent/refractory GD, antithyroid drugs over 5 years with positive TRAb. RNA extracted from PBMCs served as the sequencing template. Through Arm-PCR of CDR3 regions and iRepertoire HTBI primers, TCR beta libraries were built. From the multiplex PCR reads, TCRdb called clonotypes with MiXCR, one entry per CDR3 protein. The sample contains 400,000 or so distinct CDR3 sequences, 20% to 25% of which appear only once.

The V and J genes are TRBV29-1 and TRBJ1-2; D gene unclear. The source material was peripheral blood mononuclear cells (PBMCs), sampled when the disease was refractory, from a patient treated with antithyroid drugs. This clonotype was sampled from a female donor with Graves disease. This CDR3 reads CSVETEEYGYTF. CDR3 sequence (DNA): TGCAGCGTTGAAACGGAGGAGTATGGCTACACCTTC.